This is a list of T cell receptor beta chains from one sample in a study of cytomegalovirus exposure and HLA in healthy donors. The method was immunoSEQ multiplex PCR; TCRdb's version includes in-frame clones alone and lacks a portion of them. The sample has around 300,000 clones, about 86% seen once. The specimen sequenced was PBMCs. The receptor set was obtained from a woman between 18 and 29 years old in good health and CMV-seronegative. Both conserved end residues are trimmed from each CDR3.

V: TRBV30; length: 11; J: TRBJ2-1; CDR3: AWRPRGFNEQF
V: TRBV4-1; length: 12; J: TRBJ1-2; CDR3: ASSQDLADYGYT
V: TRBV9; length: 13; J: TRBJ1-2; CDR3: ASSVGQAVNYGYT
V: TRBV6-1; length: 10; J: TRBJ2-5; CDR3: ASLGSQETQY
V: TRBV7-6; length: 13; J: TRBJ1-1; CDR3: ASSLEGGGGSKAF
V: TRBV11-2; length: 14; J: TRBJ2-1; CDR3: ASSERTSGREGEQF
V: TRBV4-3; length: 14; J: TRBJ1-5; CDR3: ASSRVVGQSNQPQH
V: TRBV5-1; length: 13; J: TRBJ1-3; CDR3: ASRGQGVSGNTIY
V: TRBV10-1; length: 15; J: TRBJ1-6; CDR3: ASRPLREETSNSPLH
V: TRBV11-2; length: 12; J: TRBJ2-7; CDR3: ASSTTGGSYEQY
V: TRBV6-5; length: 13; J: TRBJ1-2; CDR3: ASSYSDPGVGGYT
V: TRBV6-6; length: 10; J: TRBJ1-2; CDR3: ATLGRTAGYT
V: TRBV6-5; length: 12; J: TRBJ1-1; CDR3: ASSLSGTNTEAF
V: TRBV5-1; length: 10; J: TRBJ1-2; CDR3: AERQGEEGYT
V: TRBV5-1; length: 14; J: TRBJ2-1; CDR3: ASTLAGGTVENEQF
V: TRBV5-1; length: 11; J: TRBJ1-4; CDR3: ASSLDETGVQF
V: TRBV2; length: 12; J: TRBJ1-1; CDR3: ASSEVQVNTEAF
V: TRBV7-2; length: 11; J: TRBJ1-4; CDR3: ASSIGVNEKLF
V: TRBV2; length: 13; J: TRBJ2-7; CDR3: ASSEVSYYPYEQY